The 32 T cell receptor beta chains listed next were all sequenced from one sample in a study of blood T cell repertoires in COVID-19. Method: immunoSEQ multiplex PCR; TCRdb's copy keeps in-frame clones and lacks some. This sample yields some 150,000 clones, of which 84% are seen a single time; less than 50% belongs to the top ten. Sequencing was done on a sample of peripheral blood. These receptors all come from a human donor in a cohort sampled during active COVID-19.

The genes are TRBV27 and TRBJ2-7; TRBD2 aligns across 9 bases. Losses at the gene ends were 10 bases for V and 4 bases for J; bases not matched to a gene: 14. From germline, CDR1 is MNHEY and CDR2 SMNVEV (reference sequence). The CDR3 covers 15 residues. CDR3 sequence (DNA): TGTGCCACTTCCTCCCGAGCGGGGGGCCTGTACGAGCAGTACTTC. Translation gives CATSSRAGGLYEQYF.

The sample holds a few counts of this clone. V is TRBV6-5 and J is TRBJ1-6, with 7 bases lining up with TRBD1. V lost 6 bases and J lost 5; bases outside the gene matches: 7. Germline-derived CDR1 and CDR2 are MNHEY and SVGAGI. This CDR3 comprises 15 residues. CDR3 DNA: TGTGCCAGCAGAGGTCTAGGACAGGATAATTCACCCCTCCACTTT. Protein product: CASRGLGQDNSPLHF.

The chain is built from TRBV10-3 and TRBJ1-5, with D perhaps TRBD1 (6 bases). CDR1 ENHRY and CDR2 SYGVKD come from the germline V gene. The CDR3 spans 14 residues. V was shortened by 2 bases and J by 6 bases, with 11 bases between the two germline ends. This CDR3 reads CAISEGGRGQPQHF. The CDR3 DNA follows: TGTGCCATCAGTGAGGGGGGCAGAGGTCAGCCCCAGCATTTT.

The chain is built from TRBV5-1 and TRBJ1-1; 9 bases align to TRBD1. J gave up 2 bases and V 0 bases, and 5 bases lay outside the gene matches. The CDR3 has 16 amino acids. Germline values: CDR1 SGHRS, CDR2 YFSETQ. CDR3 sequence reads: CASSLAPQGANTEAFF. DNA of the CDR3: TGCGCCAGCAGCTTGGCCCCACAGGGGGCTAACACTGAAGCTTTCTTT.

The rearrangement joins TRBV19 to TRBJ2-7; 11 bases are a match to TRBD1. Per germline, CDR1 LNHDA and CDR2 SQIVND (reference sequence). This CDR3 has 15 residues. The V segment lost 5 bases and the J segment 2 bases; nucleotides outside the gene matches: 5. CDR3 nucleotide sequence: TGTGCCAGTAGTCCCCCGGGACAGGGGGCCTACGAGCAGTACTTC. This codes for CASSPPGQGAYEQYF.

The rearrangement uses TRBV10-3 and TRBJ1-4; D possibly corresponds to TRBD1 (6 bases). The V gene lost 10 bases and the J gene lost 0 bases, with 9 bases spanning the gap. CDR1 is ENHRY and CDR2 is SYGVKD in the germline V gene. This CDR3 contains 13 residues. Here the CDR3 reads CATGQPTNEKLFF. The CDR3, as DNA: TGTGCCACCGGACAGCCAACTAATGAAAAACTGTTTTTT.

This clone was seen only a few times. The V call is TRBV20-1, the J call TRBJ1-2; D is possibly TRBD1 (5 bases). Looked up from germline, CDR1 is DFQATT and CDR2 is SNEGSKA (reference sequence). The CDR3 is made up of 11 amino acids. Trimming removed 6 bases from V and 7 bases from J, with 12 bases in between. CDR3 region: CSAGGGAGYTF. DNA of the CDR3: TGCAGTGCGGGGGGTGGGGCTGGCTACACCTTC.

The CDR3 is CAITARRGEQYF. In DNA form, the CDR3 reads TGTGCCATCACGGCCAGAAGAGGCGAGCAGTACTTC. This chain joins TRBV10-3 and TRBJ2-7; D call uncertain. This CDR3 contains 12 residues. CDR1 is ENHRY, CDR2 SYGVKD, per germline. Trimming took off 7 bases at V and 6 bases at J, with 13 bases between the two ends.

The CDR3 sequence is CATSGEGYGYTF. DNA for the CDR3: TGTGCCACCAGTGGAGAGGGCTATGGCTACACCTTC. The chain uses TRBV24-1 and TRBJ1-2; D remains ambiguous. The CDR3 totals 12 residues. Trimming removed 5 bases at V and 4 bases at J, with 7 bases between. Germline V gene sequence: CDR1 KGHDR, CDR2 SFDVKD.

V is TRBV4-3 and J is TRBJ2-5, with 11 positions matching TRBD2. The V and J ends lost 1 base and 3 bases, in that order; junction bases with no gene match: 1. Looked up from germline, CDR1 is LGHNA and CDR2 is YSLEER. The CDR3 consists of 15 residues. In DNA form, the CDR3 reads TGCGCCAGCAGCCAAGTAGCGGGGGGGAAAGAGACCCAGTACTTC. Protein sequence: CASSQVAGGKETQYF.

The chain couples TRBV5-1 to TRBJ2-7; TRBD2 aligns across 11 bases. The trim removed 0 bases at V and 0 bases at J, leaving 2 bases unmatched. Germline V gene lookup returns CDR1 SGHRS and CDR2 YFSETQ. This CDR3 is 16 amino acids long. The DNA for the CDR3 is TGCGCCAGCAGCTTGGGACTAGCGGGGACCTCCTACGAGCAGTACTTC. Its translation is CASSLGLAGTSYEQYF.

The CDR3 reads CASSLSRDSSPLHF. Here the CDR3 DNA reads TGTGCCAGCAGTTTAAGCAGGGATAGTTCACCCCTCCACTTT. The rearrangement links TRBV6-2 or TRBV6-3 to TRBJ1-6; a possible D gene is TRBD1 (5 bases). Trimming removed 4 bases from V and 9 bases from J, with 13 bases in between. The CDR3 is made up of 14 amino acids. In germline, CDR1 is MNHEY, CDR2 SVGEGT.

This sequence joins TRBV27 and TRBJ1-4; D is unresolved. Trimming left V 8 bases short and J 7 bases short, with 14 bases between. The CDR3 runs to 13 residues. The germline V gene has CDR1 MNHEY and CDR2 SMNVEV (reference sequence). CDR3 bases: TGTGCCAGCCGGCGGGGAGTCGGTGAAAAACTGTTTTTT. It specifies CASRRGVGEKLFF.

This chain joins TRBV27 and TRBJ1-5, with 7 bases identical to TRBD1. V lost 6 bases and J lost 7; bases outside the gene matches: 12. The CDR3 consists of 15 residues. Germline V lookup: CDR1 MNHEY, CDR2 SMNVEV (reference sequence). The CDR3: CASSPGGWGNQPQHF. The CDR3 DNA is TGTGCCAGCAGCCCAGGGGGGTGGGGGAACCAGCCCCAGCATTTT.

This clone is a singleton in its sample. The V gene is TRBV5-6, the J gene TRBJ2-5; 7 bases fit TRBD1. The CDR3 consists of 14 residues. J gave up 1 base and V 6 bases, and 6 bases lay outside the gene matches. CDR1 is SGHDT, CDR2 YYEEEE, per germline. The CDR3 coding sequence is TGTGCCAGCACCCATCGGGACAGCCAAGAGACCCAGTACTTC. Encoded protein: CASTHRDSQETQYF.

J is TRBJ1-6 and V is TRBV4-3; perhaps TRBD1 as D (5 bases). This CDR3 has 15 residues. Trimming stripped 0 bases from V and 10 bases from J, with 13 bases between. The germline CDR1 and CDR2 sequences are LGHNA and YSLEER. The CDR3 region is CASSQEGRAKSPLHF. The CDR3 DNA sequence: TGCGCCAGCAGCCAAGAAGGCAGGGCCAAATCACCCCTCCACTTT.

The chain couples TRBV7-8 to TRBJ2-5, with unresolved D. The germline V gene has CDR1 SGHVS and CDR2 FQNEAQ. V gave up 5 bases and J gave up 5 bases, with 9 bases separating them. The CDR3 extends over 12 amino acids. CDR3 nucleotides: TGTGCCAGCAGCCGGGTAGAGGAGACCCAGTACTTC. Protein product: CASSRVEETQYF.

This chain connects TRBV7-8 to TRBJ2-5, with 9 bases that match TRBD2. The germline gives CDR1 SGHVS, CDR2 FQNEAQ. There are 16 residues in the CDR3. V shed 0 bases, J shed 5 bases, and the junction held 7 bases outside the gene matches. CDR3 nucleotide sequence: TGTGCCAGCAGCTTAGCCGGGACTAGCAGGTTTGAGACCCAGTACTTC. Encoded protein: CASSLAGTSRFETQYF.

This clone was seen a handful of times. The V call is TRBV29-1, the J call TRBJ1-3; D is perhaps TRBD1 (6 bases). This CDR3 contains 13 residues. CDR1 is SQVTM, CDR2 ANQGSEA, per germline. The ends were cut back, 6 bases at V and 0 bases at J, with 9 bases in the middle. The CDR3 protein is CSVTGISGNTIYF. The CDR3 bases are TGCAGCGTCACAGGGATCTCTGGAAACACCATATATTTT.

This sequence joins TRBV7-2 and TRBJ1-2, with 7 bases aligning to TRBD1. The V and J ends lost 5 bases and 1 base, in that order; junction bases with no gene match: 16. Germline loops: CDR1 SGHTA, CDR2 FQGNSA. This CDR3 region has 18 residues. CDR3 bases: TGTGCCAGCAGCGGAGAGCGGAGGGGGCCCCTTTTTAACTATGGCTACACCTTC. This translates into CASSGERRGPLFNYGYTF.

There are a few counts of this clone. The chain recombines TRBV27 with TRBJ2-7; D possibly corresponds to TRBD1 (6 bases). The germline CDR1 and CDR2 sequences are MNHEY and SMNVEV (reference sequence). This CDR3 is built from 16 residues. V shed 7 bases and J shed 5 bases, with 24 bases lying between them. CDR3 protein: CASIPNRLARGHEQYF. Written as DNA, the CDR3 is TGTGCCAGCATTCCCAATCGGCTCGCCAGGGGCCACGAGCAGTACTTC.

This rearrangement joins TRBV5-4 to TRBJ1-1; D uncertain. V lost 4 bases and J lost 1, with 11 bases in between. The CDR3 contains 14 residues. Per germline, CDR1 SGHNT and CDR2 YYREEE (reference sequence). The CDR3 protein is CASSAARPNTEAFF. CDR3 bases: TGTGCCAGCAGCGCAGCCAGGCCGAACACTGAAGCTTTCTTT. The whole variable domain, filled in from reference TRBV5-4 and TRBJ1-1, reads ETGVTQSPTHLIKTRGQQVTLRCSSQSGHNTVSWYQQALGQGPQFIFQYYREEENGRGNFPPRFSGLQFPNYSSELNVNALELDDSALYLCASSAARPNTEAFFGQGTRLTVV.

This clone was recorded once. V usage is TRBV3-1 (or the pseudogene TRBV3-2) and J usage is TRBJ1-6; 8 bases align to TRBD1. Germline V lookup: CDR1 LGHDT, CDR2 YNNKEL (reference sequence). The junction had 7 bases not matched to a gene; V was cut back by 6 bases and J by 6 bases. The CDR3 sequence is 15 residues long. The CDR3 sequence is CASRTGVGTNSPLHF. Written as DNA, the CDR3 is TGTGCCAGCAGGACAGGGGTAGGGACTAATTCACCCCTCCACTTT.

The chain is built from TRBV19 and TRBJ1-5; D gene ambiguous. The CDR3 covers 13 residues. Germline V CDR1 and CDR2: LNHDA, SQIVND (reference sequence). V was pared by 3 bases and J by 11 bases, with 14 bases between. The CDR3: CASSIGQKAAQHF. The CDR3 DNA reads TGTGCCAGTAGTATCGGTCAGAAGGCGGCCCAGCATTTT.

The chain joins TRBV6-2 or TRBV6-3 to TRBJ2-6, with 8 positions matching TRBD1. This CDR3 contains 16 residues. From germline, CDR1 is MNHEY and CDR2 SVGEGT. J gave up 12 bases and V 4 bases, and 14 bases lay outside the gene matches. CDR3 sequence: CASSSGTGLLVGVLTF. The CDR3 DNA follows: TGTGCCAGCAGTTCCGGGACAGGCCTCTTGGTGGGCGTCCTGACTTTC.

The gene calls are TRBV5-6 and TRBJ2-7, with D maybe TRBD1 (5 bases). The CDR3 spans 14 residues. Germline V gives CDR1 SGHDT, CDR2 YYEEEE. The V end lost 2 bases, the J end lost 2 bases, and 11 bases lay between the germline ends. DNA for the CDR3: TGTGCCAGCAGCTTCGCAGGGATCACCTACGAGCAGTACTTC. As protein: CASSFAGITYEQYF. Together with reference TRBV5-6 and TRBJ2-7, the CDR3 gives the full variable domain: DAGVTQSPTHLIKTRGQQVTLRCSPKSGHDTVSWYQQALGQGPQFIFQYYEEEERQRGNFPDRFSGHQFPNYSSELNVNALLLGDSALYLCASSFAGITYEQYFGPGTRLTVT.

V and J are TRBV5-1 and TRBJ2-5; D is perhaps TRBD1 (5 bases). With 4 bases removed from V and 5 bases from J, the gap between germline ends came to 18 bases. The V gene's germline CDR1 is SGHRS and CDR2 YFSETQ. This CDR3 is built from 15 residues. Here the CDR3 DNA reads TGCGCCAGCAGCCCCGTGGCAGGGCGCATGGAGACCCAGTACTTC. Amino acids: CASSPVAGRMETQYF. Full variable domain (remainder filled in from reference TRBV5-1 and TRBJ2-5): KAGVTQTPRYLIKTRGQQVTLSCSPISGHRSVSWYQQTPGQGLQFLFEYFSETQRNKGNFPGRFSGRQFSNSRSEMNVSTLELGDSALYLCASSPVAGRMETQYFGPGTRLLVL.

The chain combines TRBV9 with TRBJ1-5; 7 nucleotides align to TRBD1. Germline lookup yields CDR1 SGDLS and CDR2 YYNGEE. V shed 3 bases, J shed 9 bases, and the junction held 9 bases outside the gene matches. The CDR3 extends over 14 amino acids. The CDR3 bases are TGTGCCAGCAGCGCCGGACAGGACGGCGGGCCCCAGCATTTT. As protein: CASSAGQDGGPQHF.

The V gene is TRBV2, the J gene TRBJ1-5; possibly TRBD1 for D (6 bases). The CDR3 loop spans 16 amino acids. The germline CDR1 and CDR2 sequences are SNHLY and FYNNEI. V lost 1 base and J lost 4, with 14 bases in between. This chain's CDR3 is CASSEGGRGENQPQHF. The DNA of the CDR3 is TGTGCCAGCAGTGAAGGCGGCAGGGGTGAGAATCAGCCCCAGCATTTT.

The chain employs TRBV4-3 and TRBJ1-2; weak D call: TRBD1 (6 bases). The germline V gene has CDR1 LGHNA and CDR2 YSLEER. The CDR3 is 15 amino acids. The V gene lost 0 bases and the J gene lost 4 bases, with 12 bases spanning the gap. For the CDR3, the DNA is TGCGCCAGCAGCCAAGAGATTACCAGGGGCTATGGCTACACCTTC. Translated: CASSQEITRGYGYTF.

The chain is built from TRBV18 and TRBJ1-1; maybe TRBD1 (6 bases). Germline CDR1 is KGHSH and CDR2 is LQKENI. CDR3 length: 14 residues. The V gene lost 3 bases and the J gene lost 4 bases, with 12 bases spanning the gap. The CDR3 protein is CASSPAGTPTEAFF. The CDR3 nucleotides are TGTGCCAGCTCACCCGCCGGGACACCCACTGAAGCTTTCTTT. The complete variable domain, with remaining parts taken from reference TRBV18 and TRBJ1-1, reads NAGVMQNPRHLVRRRGQEARLRCSPMKGHSHVYWYRQLPEEGLKFMVYLQKENIIDESGMPKERFSAEFPKEGPSILRIQQVVRGDSAAYFCASSPAGTPTEAFFGQGTRLTVV.

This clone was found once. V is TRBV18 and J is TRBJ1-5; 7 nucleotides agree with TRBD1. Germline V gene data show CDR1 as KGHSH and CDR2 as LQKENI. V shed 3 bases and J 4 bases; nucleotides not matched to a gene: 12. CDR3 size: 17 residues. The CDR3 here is CASSPPLRDRRNQPQHF. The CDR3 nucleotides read TGTGCCAGCTCACCTCCACTCCGGGACAGAAGGAATCAGCCCCAGCATTTT.